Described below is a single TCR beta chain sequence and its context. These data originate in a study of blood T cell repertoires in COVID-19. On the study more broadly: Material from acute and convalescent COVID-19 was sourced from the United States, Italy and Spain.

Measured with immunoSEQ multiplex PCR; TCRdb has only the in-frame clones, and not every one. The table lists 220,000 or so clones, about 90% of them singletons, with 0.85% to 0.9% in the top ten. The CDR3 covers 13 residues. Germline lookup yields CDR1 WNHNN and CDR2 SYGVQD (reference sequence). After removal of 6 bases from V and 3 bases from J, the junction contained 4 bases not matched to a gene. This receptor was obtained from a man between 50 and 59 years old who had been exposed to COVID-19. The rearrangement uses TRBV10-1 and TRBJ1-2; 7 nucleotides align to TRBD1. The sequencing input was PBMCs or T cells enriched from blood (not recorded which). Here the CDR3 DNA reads TGCGCCAGCAGCCTCGACAGGGACTATGGCTACACCTTC. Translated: CASSLDRDYGYTF.